This T cell receptor (beta chain) was recovered during a study of technical replicates of blood from a handful of donors. Per germline, CDR1 LNHDA and CDR2 SQIVND (reference sequence). There are 15 residues in the CDR3. The ends were cut back, 3 bases at V and 5 bases at J, with 13 bases in the middle. Clones were sequenced by immunoSEQ multiplex PCR, and TCRdb holds only the in-frame ones, with some missing. The table shows tens of thousands of clones, with approximately 94% occurring only once. The chain carries TRBV19 and TRBJ1-4; D is uncertain. Sequencing was carried out using T cells isolated from PBMCs. This receptor was taken from a human donor in good health. This CDR3 is CASSIRPRNNEKLFF. The DNA for the CDR3 is TGTGCCAGTAGTATCAGACCGCGGAACAATGAAAAACTGTTTTTT.